The clone carrying this TCR beta chain was detected many times. Its antigen is undetermined. Time point: newly diagnosed GD, antithyroid drugs for less than 3 months. From PBMCs, RNA was extracted and then used to make the TCR library. Arm-PCR with iRepertoire HTBI primers amplified the CDR3 regions for these TCR beta libraries. MiXCR, run by TCRdb on the multiplex PCR reads, gives a single entry per CDR3 protein. Here the sample spans 530,000 or so distinct CDR3 sequences, 16% being singletons. This record belongs to a study of regulatory T cells in long-lasting Graves disease. Study results and caveats: Favoring TRBV28, TRBJ1-2 and TRBJ2-5 was a feature seen in persistent disease.

This CDR3 contains 16 residues. Germline values: CDR1 SGHVS, CDR2 FQNEAQ. Trimming left V 1 base short and J 3 bases short, with 13 bases between. These data were also reused for a study on T cells in Graves' hyperthyroidism and ophthalmopathy. As reported in that work: Participants, patients aged 18 to 65, had newly diagnosed hyperthyroidism with a duration under 2 months. Blood samples included most of the expanded thyroid clonotypes exceeding 0.001.

V is TRBV7-8 and J is TRBJ1-5; possibly TRBD1 for D (5 bases). The source is a man younger than 30 with Graves disease. The source was peripheral blood mononuclear cells (PBMCs), collected at new diagnosis, from a patient treated with antithyroid drugs. The CDR3: CASSLEGRQNNQPQHF. CDR3 sequence (DNA): TGTGCCAGCAGCTTAGAGGGGAGACAGAACAATCAGCCCCAGCATTTT.